This TCR beta chain was identified in a study of T cell responses to AZD1222 COVID-19 vaccine. Remarks on this clone: The antigen is not known.

Between the trimmed V and J ends, which lost 3 bases and 7 bases, there was a span of 13 bases. This CDR3 has 13 amino acids. Germline loops: CDR1 MNHEY, CDR2 SMNVEV (reference sequence). Some clones are missing from TCRdb's copy, which holds only in-frame ones; the method was immunoSEQ multiplex PCR. In the table there are around 75,000 clones, roughly 81% of which are singletons. Study-wide results and caveats: Recipients of two AZD1222 doses showed rising Spike-specific TCR breadth and depth. Mostly white British, mostly female donors; authors suggested clonal diversity may be underestimated. Seropositive status at baseline applied to only 6 or 7 AZD1222 recipients. Nearly half of the spike-specific TCRs reportedly recognize variant regions that carry no mutations.

This sequence originates from an adult in good health. V and J are TRBV27 and TRBJ2-7; maybe TRBD2 (6 bases). The material was peripheral blood, obtained on day 0 of AZD1222 vaccination. Here the CDR3 reads CASSFQRAEEQYF. DNA for the CDR3: TGTGCCAGCAGTTTCCAGCGGGCGGAAGAGCAGTACTTC.